A single sample gave rise to the 30 T cell receptor beta chains below, sequenced in a study of neurological immune-mediated disorders. A single record per CDR3 protein comes from TCRdb applying MiXCR to the 5' RACE reads. Of over 60,000 distinct CDR3 sequences listed, roughly 4.8% are singletons. The source material was PBMCs. These receptors originate from an older woman with multiple sclerosis.

This clonotype showed up many times. This chain links TRBV7-9 with TRBJ2-1; D perhaps matches TRBD2 (6 bases). V was cut by 5 bases and J by 3 bases, with 14 bases left in between. From germline, CDR1 is SEHNR and CDR2 FQNEAQ (reference sequence). This CDR3 has 15 amino acids. This CDR3 is CASSRVGTFYNEQFF. As DNA, the CDR3 is TGTGCCAGCAGCCGGGTGGGGACTTTCTACAATGAGCAGTTCTTC. The full variable domain, completed using reference TRBV7-9 and TRBJ2-1, is DTGVSQNPRHKITKRGQNVTFRCDPISEHNRLYWYRQTLGQGPEFLTYFQNEAQLEKSRLLSDRFSAERPKGSFSTLEIQRTEQGDSAMYLCASSRVGTFYNEQFFGPGTRLTVL.

The V call is TRBV12-3 or TRBV12-4, the J call TRBJ1-1; 9 nucleotides align to TRBD1. The CDR3 spans 12 residues. Trimming took 5 bases from V and 13 from J; bases not matched to a gene: 8. The CDR3 protein is CASSVWTGDDFF. The CDR3 DNA is TGTGCCAGCAGTGTATGGACAGGGGACGATTTCTTT.

This clonotype was seen at least ten times. The rearrangement joins TRBV20-1 to TRBJ1-4; D remains ambiguous. Germline CDR1 and CDR2: DFQATT and SNEGSKA (reference sequence). The CDR3 sequence is 13 residues long. V dropped 1 base and J dropped 9 bases, with 12 bases sitting between them. This CDR3 reads CSARGFLGKKLFF. CDR3 in DNA: TGCAGTGCTAGAGGTTTTTTAGGAAAAAAACTGTTTTTT.

This clonotype was detected ten times or more. The rearrangement uses TRBV6-6 and TRBJ2-1; TRBD2 aligns across 8 bases. The CDR3 covers 15 residues. V was clipped by 2 bases and J by 3 bases; unmatched bases: 3. Germline V gene lookup returns CDR1 MNHNY and CDR2 SVGAGI (reference sequence). CDR3 residues: CASSYGGTSYNEQFF. Written as DNA, the CDR3 is TGTGCCAGCAGTTACGGGGGGACTAGCTACAATGAGCAGTTCTTC.

This clonotype was observed at least ten times. The chain couples TRBV11-2 to TRBJ2-7; D could derive from TRBD1 or TRBD2 (6 bases each). This CDR3 comprises 15 residues. The V end was cut by 4 bases, the J end by 3 bases, with 16 bases between. Germline V CDR1 and CDR2: SGHAT, FQNNGV. The CDR3 sequence is CASSSVTGRIYEQYF. The CDR3 bases are TGTGCCAGCAGCTCGGTCACAGGGAGGATCTACGAGCAGTACTTC. Full variable domain (missing parts from reference TRBV11-2 and TRBJ2-7): EAGVAQSPRYKIIEKRQSVAFWCNPISGHATLYWYQQILGQGPKLLIQFQNNGVVDDSQLPKDRFSAERLKGVDSTLKIQPAKLEDSAVYLCASSSVTGRIYEQYFGPGTRLTVT.

The chain uses TRBV6-2 or TRBV6-3 and TRBJ2-5, with TRBD1 matching 7 bases. Germline V CDR1 and CDR2: MNHEY, SVGEGT. This CDR3 comprises 14 residues. The J segment lost 1 base and the V segment lost 6 bases, leaving 5 bases of the junction unmatched. The CDR3 DNA follows: TGTGCCAGCAGCGCACAGGGGCCCCAAGAGACCCAGTACTTC. It translates to CASSAQGPQETQYF.

This clonotype has a count of ten or more. The V call is TRBV4-3, the J call TRBJ1-1; D not certain. The germline gives CDR1 LGHNA, CDR2 YSLEER. V dropped 0 bases and J dropped 6 bases, with 8 bases sitting between them. The CDR3 sequence is 13 residues long. CDR3 nucleotide sequence: TGCGCCAGCAGCCAAGAAGGTCGCGCTGAAGCTTTCTTT. Protein sequence: CASSQEGRAEAFF.

A few counts support this clonotype. A read error is likely here: a far larger clone is one base away. The chain combines TRBV5-8 with TRBJ2-1; D may be TRBD1 or TRBD2 (5 bases each). Trimming pared 0 bases from V and 3 bases from J, leaving 10 bases between. Germline V gene data show CDR1 as SGHTS and CDR2 as YDEGEE. The CDR3 has 15 amino acids. CDR3 residues: CASSLAGSYYNEQFF. CDR3 DNA: TGTGCCAGCAGCTTGGCAGGGAGCTACTACAATGAGCAGTTCTTC.

There are many counts of this clonotype. The J gene is TRBJ1-1, the V gene TRBV7-9; D unresolved. The germline gives CDR1 SEHNR, CDR2 FQNEAQ (reference sequence). The ends were cut back, 3 bases at V and 5 bases at J, with 10 bases in the middle. This CDR3 is 13 amino acids long. CDR3 sequence reads: CASSFREVTEAFF. As DNA, the CDR3 is TGTGCCAGCAGCTTTAGGGAAGTGACTGAAGCTTTCTTT.

As concerns this clonotype: With a much larger clone just one base away, this may be a read error. The CDR3 nucleotides are TGCAGAGCTAGCGGAGCCAATGAGCAGTTCTTC. Its protein product is CRASGANEQFF. The rearrangement uses TRBV20-1 and TRBJ2-1; the match to TRBD2 covers 7 bases. Germline CDR1 DFQATT, CDR2 SNEGSKA (reference sequence). The CDR3 consists of 11 residues.

This clonotype has ten or more counts. The gene calls are TRBV19 and TRBJ2-6; D remains unclear. V shed 3 bases and J shed 1 base, with 4 bases lying between them. Germline-derived CDR1 and CDR2 are LNHDA and SQIVND (reference sequence). The CDR3 loop spans 14 amino acids. Here the CDR3 DNA reads TGTGCCAGTAGTATTGTTTCTGGGGCCAACGTCCTGACTTTC. It specifies CASSIVSGANVLTF.

This chain connects TRBV10-3 to TRBJ2-1, with 10 bases aligning to TRBD2. Trimming took 2 bases from V and 6 from J; bases not matched to a gene: 10. The CDR3 extends over 17 amino acids. CDR1 and CDR2 from the germline V gene are ENHRY and SYGVKD. The CDR3 DNA sequence: TGTGCCATCAGTGAGCGACCGGGACTAGCGAGATCCAATGAGCAGTTCTTC. Its protein is CAISERPGLARSNEQFF.

This clonotype was recorded many times. V usage is TRBV29-1 and J usage is TRBJ2-2, with D possibly TRBD1 on 6 matching bases. In germline, CDR1 is SQVTM, CDR2 ANQGSEA. The CDR3 is 14 amino acids. V was shortened by 3 bases and J by 4 bases, with 12 bases between the two germline ends. CDR3 in amino acids: CSVEGGQFTGELFF. CDR3 sequence (DNA): TGCAGCGTTGAGGGCGGACAGTTCACCGGGGAGCTGTTTTTT.

This clonotype was counted at least ten times. The V call is TRBV3-1, the J call TRBJ1-2; D unclear. CDR3 length: 13 residues. The V end was cut by 0 bases, the J end by 7 bases, with 9 bases between. Germline values: CDR1 LGHDT, CDR2 YNNKEL (reference sequence). The CDR3 loop reads CASSQEGKGGYTF. DNA for the CDR3: TGTGCCAGCAGCCAAGAAGGGAAGGGTGGCTACACCTTC.

This clonotype was detected many times. The chain has TRBV20-1 and TRBJ1-5; no clear D gene. Germline V gene sequence: CDR1 DFQATT, CDR2 SNEGSKA (reference sequence). The CDR3 consists of 15 residues. V was trimmed by 0 bases and J by 6 bases, leaving 15 bases between them. CDR3 loop: CSARDQGGEGQPQHF. The CDR3 DNA follows: TGCAGTGCTAGAGATCAAGGCGGGGAGGGTCAGCCCCAGCATTTT.

The CDR3 bases are TGCAGTGCTAGACCCCATACAGGTCAGCCCCAGCATTTT. This gives the protein CSARPHTGQPQHF. V usage is TRBV20-1 and J usage is TRBJ1-5; D is perhaps TRBD1 (5 bases). The CDR3 runs 13 residues. Deletions cut 2 bases from V and 6 bases from J, with 11 bases between. Germline CDR1 and CDR2: DFQATT and SNEGSKA (reference sequence).

In its sample, this clonotype was seen many times. The chain carries TRBV21-1 and TRBJ2-7; the table's D call of TRBD1 was not tested on the DNA. TRBV21-1 is recorded as a pseudogene. The CDR3 runs 16 residues. The CDR3 loop is CASSTKRDRGPNEQYF. The CDR3 DNA is TGTGCCAGCAGCACAAAACGGGACAGGGGGCCAAACGAGCAGTACTTC.

This clonotype was observed many times. This CDR3 is CASSSLLFSGRADTGELFF. CDR3 in DNA: TGTGCCAGCAGTTCCCTACTGTTTAGCGGGAGGGCCGACACCGGGGAGCTGTTTTTT. The chain uses TRBV6-5 and TRBJ2-2, with 11 bases that match TRBD2. Trimming removed 4 bases from V and 3 bases from J; junction bases left unmatched: 13. The germline V gene has CDR1 MNHEY and CDR2 SVGAGI. The CDR3 runs 19 residues.

This clonotype showed up many times. The CDR3 DNA reads TGCAGCGCGACTAGCCGAAGAGCCTCCTACGAGCAGTACTTC. Protein product: CSATSRRASYEQYF. This chain links TRBV29-1 with TRBJ2-7; 7 bases are shared with TRBD2. The CDR3 consists of 14 residues. Germline values: CDR1 SQVTM, CDR2 ANQGSEA. Unmatched junction bases numbered 9, after V lost 7 bases and J lost 0 bases.

This clonotype was recorded many times. V and J are TRBV15 and TRBJ1-1, with 10 bases lining up with TRBD1. V shed 0 bases, J shed 0 bases, and the junction held 4 bases outside the gene matches. Germline CDR1 reads LNHNV; CDR2 reads YYDKDF (reference sequence). This CDR3 comprises 17 residues. The CDR3 sequence: CATSRDLGQGLNTEAFF. The CDR3 DNA is TGTGCCACCAGCAGAGATCTGGGACAGGGGTTGAACACTGAAGCTTTCTTT. The variable domain in full, completed from reference TRBV15 and TRBJ1-1, reads DAMVIQNPRYQVTQFGKPVTLSCSQTLNHNVMYWYQQKSSQAPKLLFHYYDKDFNNEADTPDNFQSRRPNTSFCFLDIRSPGLGDTAMYLCATSRDLGQGLNTEAFFGQGTRLTVV.

This clonotype was picked up many times. This chain uses TRBV5-1 with TRBJ2-7; D is uncertain. V was clipped by 0 bases and J by 11 bases, with 15 bases between them. The CDR3 sequence is 13 residues long. The germline V gene has CDR1 SGHRS and CDR2 YFSETQ. The CDR3 DNA is TGCGCCAGCAGCTTGGAGAAAGGTCAGGATGAGTACTTC. It specifies CASSLEKGQDEYF.

This clonotype was seen repeatedly, ten times or more. The chain recombines TRBV5-8 with TRBJ2-3, with TRBD2 matching over 15 bases. J was trimmed by 3 bases and V by 4 bases; bases with no gene match: 6. CDR1 is SGHTS, CDR2 YDEGEE, per germline. The CDR3 is 17 residues long. The CDR3 DNA is TGTGCCAGCAGCGCGGGACTAGCGGGAGGTGGGACAGATACGCAGTATTTT. Translating gives CASSAGLAGGGTDTQYF.

This clonotype was found many times. The V and J genes are TRBV11-2 and TRBJ2-1, with D tentatively TRBD1 (7 bases). In germline, CDR1 is SGHAT, CDR2 FQNNGV. V was clipped by 7 bases and J by 7 bases, with 17 bases between them. CDR3 length: 14 amino acids. DNA of the CDR3: TGTGCCAGCACCACCGTACAGGGGAGGAATGAGCAGTTCTTC. Its protein product is CASTTVQGRNEQFF.

This clonotype was picked up many times. J is TRBJ2-2 and V is TRBV15; D may match TRBD1 or TRBD2 (5 bases each). The CDR3 spans 14 residues. The V and J ends lost 6 bases and 5 bases respectively, with 13 bases between them. The germline gives CDR1 LNHNV, CDR2 YYDKDF (reference sequence). The CDR3 DNA is TGTGCCACCAGTTCCGGGACCACGACCGGGGAGCTGTTTTTT. This gives the protein CATSSGTTTGELFF. The variable domain in full, completed from reference TRBV15 and TRBJ2-2, reads DAMVIQNPRYQVTQFGKPVTLSCSQTLNHNVMYWYQQKSSQAPKLLFHYYDKDFNNEADTPDNFQSRRPNTSFCFLDIRSPGLGDTAMYLCATSSGTTTGELFFGEGSRLTVL.

The sample holds many counts of this clonotype. Written as DNA, the CDR3 is TGTGCCAGCAGCCAAGATGACAGTTCGAGCTCCTACAATGAGCAGTTCTTC. This codes for CASSQDDSSSSYNEQFF. The chain recombines TRBV3-1 with TRBJ2-1; perhaps TRBD1 as D (5 bases). V gave up 0 bases and J gave up 0 bases, with 12 bases separating them. The CDR3 is 17 amino acids. Germline V lookup: CDR1 LGHDT, CDR2 YNNKEL (reference sequence).

This clonotype has at least ten counts. This chain uses TRBV7-2 with TRBJ2-7, with 11 bases matching TRBD2. The CDR3 extends over 15 amino acids. The V gene's germline CDR1 is SGHTA and CDR2 FQGNSA. V was pared by 1 base and J by 5 bases, with 4 bases of the junction left unmatched. CDR3 in amino acids: CASSLVAGGPNEQYF. CDR3 bases: TGTGCCAGCAGCTTAGTAGCGGGAGGGCCTAACGAGCAGTACTTC.

This clonotype was recorded at least ten times. V usage is TRBV2 and J usage is TRBJ1-1; no definite D call. Per germline, CDR1 SNHLY and CDR2 FYNNEI. V was clipped by 6 bases and J by 4 bases, with 15 bases between them. CDR3 length: 14 amino acids. CDR3 amino acids: CASRESALSTEAFF. The CDR3 DNA reads TGTGCCAGCAGGGAGTCGGCATTGAGCACTGAAGCTTTCTTT.

This clonotype appeared many times. The CDR3 DNA sequence: TGTGCCAGCAACCGACCGGGACTAGCGGGGGGTACCGCCAGTGAGCAGTTCTTC. It encodes CASNRPGLAGGTASEQFF. This chain joins TRBV7-2 and TRBJ2-1; 15 bases map to TRBD2. V dropped 7 bases and J dropped 9; count of bases not matched to a gene: 16. The CDR3 length is 18 residues. From germline, CDR1 is SGHTA and CDR2 FQGNSA.

This clonotype was seen many times. This chain uses TRBV5-1 with TRBJ1-2; 9 bases align to TRBD1. V lost 4 bases, J lost 6 bases, and 7 bases stayed unmatched. The CDR3 runs 14 residues. From germline, CDR1 is SGHRS and CDR2 YFSETQ. The DNA for the CDR3 is TGCGCCAGCAGCGGGGGGACAGGGAGGAATGGCTACACCTTC. Its translation: CASSGGTGRNGYTF.

This clonotype has ten or more counts. This sequence joins TRBV12-3 or TRBV12-4 and TRBJ2-3; no reliable D call. Trimming pared 2 bases from V and 9 bases from J, leaving 9 bases between. There are 12 residues in the CDR3. The CDR3 DNA is TGTGCCAGCAGTTTAAAACCCCAGACGCAGTATTTT. Its protein product is CASSLKPQTQYF.